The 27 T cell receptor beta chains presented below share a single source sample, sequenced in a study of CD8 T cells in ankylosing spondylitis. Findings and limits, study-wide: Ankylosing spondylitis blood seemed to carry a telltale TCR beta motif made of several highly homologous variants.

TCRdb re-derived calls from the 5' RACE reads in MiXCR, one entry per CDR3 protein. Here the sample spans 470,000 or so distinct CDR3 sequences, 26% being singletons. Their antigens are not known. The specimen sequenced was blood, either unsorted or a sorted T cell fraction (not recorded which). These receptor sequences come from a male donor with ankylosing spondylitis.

The CDR3 reads CSATSQGQTEAFF. In DNA form, the CDR3 reads TGCAGTGCTACTTCACAGGGGCAGACTGAAGCTTTCTTT. V usage is TRBV20-1 and J usage is TRBJ1-1; TRBD1 aligns across 7 bases. In germline, CDR1 is DFQATT, CDR2 SNEGSKA (reference sequence). Trimming at V came to 4 bases and at J to 5 bases, leaving 7 bases not matched to a gene. CDR3 length equals 13 residues.

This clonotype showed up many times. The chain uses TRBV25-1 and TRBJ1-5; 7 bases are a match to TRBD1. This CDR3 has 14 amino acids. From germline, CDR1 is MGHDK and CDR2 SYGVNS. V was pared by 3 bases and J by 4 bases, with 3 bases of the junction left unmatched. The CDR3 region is CASSESRGNQPQHF. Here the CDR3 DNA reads TGTGCCAGCAGTGAGAGCAGGGGGAATCAGCCCCAGCATTTT.

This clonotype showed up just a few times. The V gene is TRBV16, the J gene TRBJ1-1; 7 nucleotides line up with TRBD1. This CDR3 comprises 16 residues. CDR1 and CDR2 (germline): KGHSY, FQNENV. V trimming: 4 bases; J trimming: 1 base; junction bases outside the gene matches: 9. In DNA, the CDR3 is TGTGCCAGCAGCCGTTACCAGGGGGTAAAGAACACTGAAGCTTTCTTT. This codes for CASSRYQGVKNTEAFF.

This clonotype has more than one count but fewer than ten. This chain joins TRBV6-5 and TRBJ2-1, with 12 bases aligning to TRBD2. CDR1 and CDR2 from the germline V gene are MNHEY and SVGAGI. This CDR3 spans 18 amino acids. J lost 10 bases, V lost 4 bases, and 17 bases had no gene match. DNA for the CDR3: TGTGCCAGCAGTTCTCAAACCCCGGGACTAGCGGGTGTGGGAGAGCAGTTCTTC. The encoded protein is CASSSQTPGLAGVGEQFF.

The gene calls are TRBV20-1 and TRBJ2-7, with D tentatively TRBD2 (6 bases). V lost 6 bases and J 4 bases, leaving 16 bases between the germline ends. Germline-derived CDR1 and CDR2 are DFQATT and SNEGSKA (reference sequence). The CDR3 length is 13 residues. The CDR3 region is CSAPPGVGYEQYF. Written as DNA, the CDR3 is TGCAGTGCCCCCCCGGGAGTCGGGTACGAGCAGTACTTC.

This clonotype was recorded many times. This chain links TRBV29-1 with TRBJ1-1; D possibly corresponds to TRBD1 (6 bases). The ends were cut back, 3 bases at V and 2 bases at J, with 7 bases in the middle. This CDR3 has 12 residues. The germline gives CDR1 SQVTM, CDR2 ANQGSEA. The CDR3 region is CSVDRGNTEAFF. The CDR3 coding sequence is TGCAGCGTTGACAGGGGCAACACTGAAGCTTTCTTT.

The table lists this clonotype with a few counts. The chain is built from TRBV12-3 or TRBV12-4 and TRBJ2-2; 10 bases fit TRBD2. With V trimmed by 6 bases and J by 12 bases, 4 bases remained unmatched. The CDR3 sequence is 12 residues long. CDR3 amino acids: CASSLGLAKLFF. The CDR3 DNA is TGTGCCAGCAGCCTGGGACTAGCGAAGCTGTTTTTT.

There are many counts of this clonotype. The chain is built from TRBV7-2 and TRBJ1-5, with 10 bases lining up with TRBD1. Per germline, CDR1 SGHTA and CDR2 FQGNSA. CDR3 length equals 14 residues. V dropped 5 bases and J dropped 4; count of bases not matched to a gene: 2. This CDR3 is CASSPGQGNQPQHF. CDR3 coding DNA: TGTGCCAGCAGCCCGGGACAGGGGAATCAGCCCCAGCATTTT.

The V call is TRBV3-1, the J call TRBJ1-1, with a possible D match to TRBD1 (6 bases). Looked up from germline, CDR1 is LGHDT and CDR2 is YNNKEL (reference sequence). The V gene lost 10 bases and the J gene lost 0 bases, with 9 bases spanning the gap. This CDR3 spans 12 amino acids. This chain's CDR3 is CATRDMNTEAFF. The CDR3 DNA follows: TGTGCCACCAGGGACATGAACACTGAAGCTTTCTTT.

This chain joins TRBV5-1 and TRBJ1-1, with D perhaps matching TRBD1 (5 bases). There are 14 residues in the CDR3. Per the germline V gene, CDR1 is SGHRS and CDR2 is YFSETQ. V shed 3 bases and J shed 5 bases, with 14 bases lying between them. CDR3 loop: CASSSTRGGTEAFF. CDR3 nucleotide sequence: TGCGCCAGCAGCTCGACGAGGGGTGGGACTGAAGCTTTCTTT.

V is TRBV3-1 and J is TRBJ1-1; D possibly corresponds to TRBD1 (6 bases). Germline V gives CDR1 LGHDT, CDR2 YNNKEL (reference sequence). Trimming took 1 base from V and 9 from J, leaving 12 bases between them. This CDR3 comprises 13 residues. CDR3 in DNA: TGTGCCAGCAGCCAAGGGGGGGGGGCGAAAGCTTTCTTT. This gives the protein CASSQGGGAKAFF.

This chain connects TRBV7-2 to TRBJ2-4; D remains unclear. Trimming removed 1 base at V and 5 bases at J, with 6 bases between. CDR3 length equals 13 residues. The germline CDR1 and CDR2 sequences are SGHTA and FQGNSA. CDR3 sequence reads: CASSLVPENIQYF. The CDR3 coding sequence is TGTGCCAGCAGCTTAGTGCCGGAAAACATTCAGTACTTC. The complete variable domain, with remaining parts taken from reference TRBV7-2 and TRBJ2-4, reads GAGVSQSPSNKVTEKGKDVELRCDPISGHTALYWYRQSLGQGLEFLIYFQGNSAPDKSGLPSDRFSAERTGGSVSTLTIQRTQQEDSAVYLCASSLVPENIQYFGAGTRLSVL.

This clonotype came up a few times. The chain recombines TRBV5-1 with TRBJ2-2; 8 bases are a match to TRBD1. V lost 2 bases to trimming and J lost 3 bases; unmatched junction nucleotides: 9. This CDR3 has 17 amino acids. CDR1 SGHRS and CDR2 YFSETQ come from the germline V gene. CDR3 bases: TGCGCCAGCAGCTTCTTTGGACAGGGATGGGACACCGGGGAGCTGTTTTTT. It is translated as CASSFFGQGWDTGELFF.

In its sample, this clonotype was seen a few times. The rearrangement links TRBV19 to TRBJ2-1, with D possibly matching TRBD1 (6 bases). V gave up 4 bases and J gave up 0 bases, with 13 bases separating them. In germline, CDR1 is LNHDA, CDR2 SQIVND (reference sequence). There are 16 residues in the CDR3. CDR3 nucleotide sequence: TGTGCCAGTAGTAACGAACAGGGAAGCTCCTACAATGAGCAGTTCTTC. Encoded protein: CASSNEQGSSYNEQFF.

CDR3 amino acids: CASTFTGTGFEQYV. The CDR3, as DNA: TGTGCCAGCACCTTCACCGGGACAGGGTTCGAGCAGTACGTC. V and J are TRBV21-1 and TRBJ2-7; the table's D call, TRBD1, was not checked against the DNA. TRBV21-1 represents a pseudogene. The CDR3 spans 14 residues.

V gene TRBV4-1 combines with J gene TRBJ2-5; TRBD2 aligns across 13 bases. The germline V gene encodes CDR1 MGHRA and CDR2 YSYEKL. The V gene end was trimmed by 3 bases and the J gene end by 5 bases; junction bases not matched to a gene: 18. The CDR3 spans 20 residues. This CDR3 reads CASSQDRGATSGRLRETQYF. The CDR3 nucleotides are TGCGCCAGCAGCCAGGACAGGGGAGCGACTAGCGGGAGGTTAAGGGAGACCCAGTACTTC.

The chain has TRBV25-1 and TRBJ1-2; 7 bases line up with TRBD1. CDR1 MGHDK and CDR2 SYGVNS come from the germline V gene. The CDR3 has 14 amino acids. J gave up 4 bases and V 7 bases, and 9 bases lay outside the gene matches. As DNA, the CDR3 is TGTGCCAGCACGGACCGGGACAGAATCTATGGCTACACCTTC. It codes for CASTDRDRIYGYTF.

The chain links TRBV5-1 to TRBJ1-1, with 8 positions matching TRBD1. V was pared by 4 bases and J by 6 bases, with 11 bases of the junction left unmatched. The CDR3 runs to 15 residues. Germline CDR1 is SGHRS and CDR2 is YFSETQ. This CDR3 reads CASSPTDREGAEAFF. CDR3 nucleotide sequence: TGCGCCAGCAGCCCGACGGACAGGGAAGGGGCTGAAGCTTTCTTT.

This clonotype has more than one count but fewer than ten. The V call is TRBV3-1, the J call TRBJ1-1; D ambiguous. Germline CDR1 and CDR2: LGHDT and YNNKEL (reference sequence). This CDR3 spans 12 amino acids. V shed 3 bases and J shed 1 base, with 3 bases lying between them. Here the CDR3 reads CASSQRNTEAFF. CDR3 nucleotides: TGTGCCAGCAGCCAGAGGAACACTGAAGCTTTCTTT.

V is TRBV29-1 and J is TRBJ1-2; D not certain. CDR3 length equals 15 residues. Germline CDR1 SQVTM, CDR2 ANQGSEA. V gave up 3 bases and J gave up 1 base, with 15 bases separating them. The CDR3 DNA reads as TGCAGCGTTGAGGAGGGTGCAGGAAATAACTATGGCTACACCTTC. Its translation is CSVEEGAGNNYGYTF.

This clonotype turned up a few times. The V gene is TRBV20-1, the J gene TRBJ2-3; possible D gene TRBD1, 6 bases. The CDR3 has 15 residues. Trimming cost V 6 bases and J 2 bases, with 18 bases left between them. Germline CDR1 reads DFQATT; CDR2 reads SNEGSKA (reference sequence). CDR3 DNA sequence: TGCAGTGCCCCACCCCAGGGGAGCTTCACAGATACGCAGTATTTT. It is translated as CSAPPQGSFTDTQYF.

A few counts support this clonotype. This chain's CDR3 is CATPAGMANTGELFF. The DNA for the CDR3 is TGTGCCACTCCAGCTGGCATGGCGAACACCGGGGAGCTGTTTTTT. The V gene is TRBV11-2, the J gene TRBJ2-2; D not certain. CDR1 and CDR2 (germline): SGHAT, FQNNGV. The V end was cut by 10 bases, the J end by 0 bases, with 15 bases between. CDR3 length: 15 residues. Full variable domain (missing parts from reference TRBV11-2 and TRBJ2-2): EAGVAQSPRYKIIEKRQSVAFWCNPISGHATLYWYQQILGQGPKLLIQFQNNGVVDDSQLPKDRFSAERLKGVDSTLKIQPAKLEDSAVYLCATPAGMANTGELFFGEGSRLTVL.

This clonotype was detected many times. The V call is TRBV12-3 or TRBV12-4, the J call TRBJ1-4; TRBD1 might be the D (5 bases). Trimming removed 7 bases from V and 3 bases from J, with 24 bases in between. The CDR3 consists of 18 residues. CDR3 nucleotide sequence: TGTGCCAGCACCGGGGGTTATGGGGATCTTCAGGCTAATGAAAAACTGTTTTTT. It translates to CASTGGYGDLQANEKLFF.

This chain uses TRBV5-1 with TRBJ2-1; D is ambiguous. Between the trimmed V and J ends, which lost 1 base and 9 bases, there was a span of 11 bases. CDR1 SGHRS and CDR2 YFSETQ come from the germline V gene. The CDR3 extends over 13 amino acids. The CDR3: CASSLNLDGEQFF. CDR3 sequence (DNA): TGCGCCAGCAGCTTGAATCTAGATGGTGAGCAGTTCTTC.

The DNA of the CDR3 is TGTGCCAGCAGTGCACGACAGGGCACCCTAGGAAACACCATATATTTT. Translation: CASSARQGTLGNTIYF. The chain has TRBV12-3 or TRBV12-4 and TRBJ1-3; 7 nucleotides align to TRBD1. This CDR3 region has 16 residues. Trimming at V came to 5 bases and at J to 4 bases, leaving 11 bases not matched to a gene.

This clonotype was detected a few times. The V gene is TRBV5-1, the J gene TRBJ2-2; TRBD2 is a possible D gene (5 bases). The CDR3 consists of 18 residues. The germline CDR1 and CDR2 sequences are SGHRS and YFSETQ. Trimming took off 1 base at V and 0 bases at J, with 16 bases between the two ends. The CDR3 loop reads CASSLRSSPRANTGELFF. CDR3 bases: TGCGCCAGCAGCTTGAGGTCCAGTCCGAGGGCGAACACCGGGGAGCTGTTTTTT. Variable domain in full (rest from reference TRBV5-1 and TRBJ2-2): KAGVTQTPRYLIKTRGQQVTLSCSPISGHRSVSWYQQTPGQGLQFLFEYFSETQRNKGNFPGRFSGRQFSNSRSEMNVSTLELGDSALYLCASSLRSSPRANTGELFFGEGSRLTVL.

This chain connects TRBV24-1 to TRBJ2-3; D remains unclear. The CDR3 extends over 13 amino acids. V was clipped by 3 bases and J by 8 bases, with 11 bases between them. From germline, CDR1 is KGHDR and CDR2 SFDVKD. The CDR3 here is CATSDTPLVTQYF. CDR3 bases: TGTGCCACCAGTGATACACCGTTAGTTACGCAGTATTTT.